This TCR beta chain was captured by sequencing in a study of T-cell reconstitution after alpha-beta-depleted transplantation in children. The study, taken as a whole, reports: Alpha-beta T cells about two months after transplant reportedly derived from several hundred expanded graft clones. For some patients, TCRbeta diversity was high at day 60 because of recipient T cells and thymic progenitors that survived. The main origin of T-cell counts and diversity one year after transplant was newly produced T cells.

Using unique molecular identifiers, the investigators prepared the TCRbeta library. MiXCR was run by TCRdb on the PCR reads, yielding one entry per CDR3 protein. This table holds 500,000 or so distinct CDR3 sequences, around 10% found once. Trimming left V 0 bases short and J 1 base short, with 12 bases between. This CDR3 contains 16 residues. The germline V gene has CDR1 MGHRA and CDR2 YSYEKL. A remark on this clonotype: What it recognizes is unknown.

The rearrangement joins TRBV4-1 to TRBJ1-2, with TRBD1 as a possible D gene (5 bases). Sequences were derived from PBMCs, mostly from graft donor cells, sampled 180 days after TCRalphabeta/CD19-depleted stem cell transplant. The TCR was taken from a female patient aged 2-9 years who had a stem cell transplant for aplastic anemia, so the T cells may come from the graft donor. This CDR3 is CASSQEGRGDNYGYTF. In DNA form, the CDR3 reads TGCGCCAGCAGCCAAGAGGGAAGAGGGGATAACTATGGCTACACCTTC.